This T cell receptor (beta chain) was identified in a study of shared clonotypes between healthy human individuals. A word on this clone: As yet, its antigen is unknown.

The CDR3 runs 17 residues. Germline trimming cut 6 bases from V and 8 bases from J; bases unmatched to any gene: 13. Germline assignment: CDR1 LNHDA and CDR2 SQIVND (reference sequence). Using immunoSEQ multiplex PCR, the repertoire was profiled, and TCRdb retains in-frame clones only, with some absent. The data show over a million clones, nearly 99% seen once. It was into CD45RA+ naive and CD45RA-negative memory subsets that the CD4+ cells were split. Study-wide findings and caveats: Rarefaction revealed incomplete sorted-subset sequencing despite large depth.

The clonotype was recovered from a man younger than 40 in good health. The chain recombines TRBV19 with TRBJ2-3; 14 bases are shared with TRBD2. The sequencing sample was made of naive CD4+ T cells sorted from blood. Documented subset: CD45RA+ positively selected. The CDR3 protein is CASSGTSGSGVPGTQYF. The CDR3 nucleotides are TGTGCCAGTAGCGGGACTAGCGGGAGTGGAGTCCCGGGTACGCAGTATTTT.